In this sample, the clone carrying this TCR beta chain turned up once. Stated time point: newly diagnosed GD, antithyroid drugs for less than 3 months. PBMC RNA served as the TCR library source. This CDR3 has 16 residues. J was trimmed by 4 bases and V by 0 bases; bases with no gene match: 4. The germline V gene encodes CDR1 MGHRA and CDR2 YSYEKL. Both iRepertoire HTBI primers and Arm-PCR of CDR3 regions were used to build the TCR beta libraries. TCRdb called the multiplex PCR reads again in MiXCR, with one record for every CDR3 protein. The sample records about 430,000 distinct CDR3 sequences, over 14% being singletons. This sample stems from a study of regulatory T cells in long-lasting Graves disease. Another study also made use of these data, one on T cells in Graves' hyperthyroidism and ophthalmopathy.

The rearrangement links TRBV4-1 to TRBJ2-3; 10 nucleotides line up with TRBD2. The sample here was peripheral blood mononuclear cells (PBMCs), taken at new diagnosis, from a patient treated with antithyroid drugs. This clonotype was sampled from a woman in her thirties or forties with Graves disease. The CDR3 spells CASSQERLAGSDTQYF. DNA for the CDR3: TGCGCCAGCAGCCAAGAGAGACTAGCGGGCTCAGATACGCAGTATTTT.